These T cell receptor beta chains were read from a single sample in a study of T cells after yellow fever vaccination. TCRdb recomputed calls from the 5' RACE reads with MiXCR, one row per CDR3 protein. The sample records 500,000 to 650,000 distinct CDR3 sequences, over 9% being singletons. The sequences come from PBMCs, collected on the day of the yellow fever booster vaccination. These TCRs come from a man aged 25-45 years who received the YFV17D yellow fever vaccine. Each CDR3 is given with its conserved first and last residue. Fields, in order: clone size, V gene, CDR3 protein. The size of a clone is reported for some rows only, either as once, few or many, or as a class for expanded clones.

clone_size: few; v_call: TRBV20-1; cdr3_aa: CSARASPNEQFF
clone_size: NA; v_call: TRBV20-1; cdr3_aa: CSERGDVTETQYF
clone_size: few; v_call: TRBV10-2; cdr3_aa: CASSAVSSTDTQYF
clone_size: NA; v_call: TRBV18; cdr3_aa: CASSPKGSNQPQHF
clone_size: few; v_call: TRBV29-1; cdr3_aa: CSVYIPTILTDTQYF
clone_size: many; v_call: TRBV25-1; cdr3_aa: CASSARDFNEKLFF
clone_size: NA; v_call: TRBV2; cdr3_aa: CASSEGLAGSTDTQYF
clone_size: many; v_call: TRBV20-1; cdr3_aa: CSLEKAGGSGEQYF
clone_size: NA; v_call: TRBV5-1; cdr3_aa: CASSSRTATNEKLFF
clone_size: few; v_call: TRBV18; cdr3_aa: CASSPQGQGSEQYF
clone_size: many; v_call: TRBV23-1; cdr3_aa: CASTRSSGETQYF
clone_size: NA; v_call: TRBV5-4; cdr3_aa: CASSTTGTQETQYF
clone_size: many; v_call: TRBV5-1; cdr3_aa: CASSLGQGPDYEQYF
clone_size: NA; v_call: TRBV29-1; cdr3_aa: CSVGQRPTDTQYF
clone_size: NA; v_call: TRBV19; cdr3_aa: CASRGTGGAGASYEQYF
clone_size: NA; v_call: TRBV9; cdr3_aa: CASSGGAGGYEQYF
clone_size: many; v_call: TRBV20-1; cdr3_aa: CSARDMEGGWSNQPQHF
clone_size: few; v_call: TRBV5-4; cdr3_aa: CASSWGLDNTGELFF
clone_size: few; v_call: TRBV11-2; cdr3_aa: CASNSLEGGQNEQFF
clone_size: few; v_call: TRBV11-3; cdr3_aa: CASSLPYEQFF
clone_size: NA; v_call: TRBV20-1; cdr3_aa: CSAPGTLNTGELFF
clone_size: many; v_call: TRBV12-3/TRBV12-4; cdr3_aa: CASSLTGFTEAFF
clone_size: NA; v_call: TRBV10-2; cdr3_aa: CASRNREGSYEQYF
clone_size: few; v_call: TRBV2; cdr3_aa: CASLPGLAGSGSYNEQFF
clone_size: NA; v_call: TRBV7-9; cdr3_aa: CASQRQDNVYGYTF
clone_size: few; v_call: TRBV4-1; cdr3_aa: CASSTFPGPYEQYF
clone_size: few; v_call: TRBV5-1; cdr3_aa: CASSKDSSYEQYF
clone_size: many; v_call: TRBV5-1; cdr3_aa: CASSPGLATGELFF
clone_size: many; v_call: TRBV5-1; cdr3_aa: CASSLTSGSAGELFF
clone_size: NA; v_call: TRBV20-1; cdr3_aa: CSAEQETGANVLTF
clone_size: NA; v_call: TRBV7-9; cdr3_aa: CASSSRQYQETQYF
clone_size: few; v_call: TRBV20-1; cdr3_aa: CSARARAQRDIQYF
clone_size: few; v_call: TRBV6-5; cdr3_aa: CASSYRPTGELFF
clone_size: many; v_call: TRBV7-2; cdr3_aa: CASCFIPSSYNEQFF
clone_size: few; v_call: TRBV12-3/TRBV12-4; cdr3_aa: CASSLGGAELRTGELFF
clone_size: NA; v_call: TRBV29-1; cdr3_aa: CSVDLGTFGTGELFF
clone_size: many; v_call: TRBV28; cdr3_aa: CASLSAGGKGFYEQYF
clone_size: NA; v_call: TRBV7-9; cdr3_aa: CASSWGQENKPQHF
clone_size: NA; v_call: TRBV11-2; cdr3_aa: CASSPGLLDEQFF
clone_size: NA; v_call: TRBV20-1; cdr3_aa: CSAIRAGQGVHEQYF
clone_size: many; v_call: TRBV10-3; cdr3_aa: CAISHQGASPQETQYF
clone_size: few; v_call: TRBV5-1; cdr3_aa: CASSTGGQGAEQFF
clone_size: few; v_call: TRBV7-2; cdr3_aa: CASSLQHPNQPQHF
clone_size: many; v_call: TRBV7-2; cdr3_aa: CASSVGIQETQYF
clone_size: few; v_call: TRBV4-3; cdr3_aa: CASSQENPRARPTDTQYF
clone_size: NA; v_call: TRBV6-2/TRBV6-3; cdr3_aa: CASSSPPQPQHF
clone_size: NA; v_call: TRBV6-1; cdr3_aa: CASTLTSGSYEQFF
clone_size: few; v_call: TRBV3-1; cdr3_aa: CASSQTSGRAPNNEQFF
clone_size: few; v_call: TRBV4-3; cdr3_aa: CASSRGETNTGELFF
clone_size: few; v_call: TRBV20-1; cdr3_aa: CSARVGLATNYEQYF
clone_size: NA; v_call: TRBV5-1; cdr3_aa: CASSPGGGKYNEQFF
clone_size: few; v_call: TRBV7-2; cdr3_aa: CASSFGQMNSGNTIYF
clone_size: few; v_call: TRBV20-1; cdr3_aa: CSAYDREQRYF
clone_size: few; v_call: TRBV23-1; cdr3_aa: CASRQLRYDKNIQYF
clone_size: NA; v_call: TRBV10-3; cdr3_aa: CASVPGQTTNEKLFF